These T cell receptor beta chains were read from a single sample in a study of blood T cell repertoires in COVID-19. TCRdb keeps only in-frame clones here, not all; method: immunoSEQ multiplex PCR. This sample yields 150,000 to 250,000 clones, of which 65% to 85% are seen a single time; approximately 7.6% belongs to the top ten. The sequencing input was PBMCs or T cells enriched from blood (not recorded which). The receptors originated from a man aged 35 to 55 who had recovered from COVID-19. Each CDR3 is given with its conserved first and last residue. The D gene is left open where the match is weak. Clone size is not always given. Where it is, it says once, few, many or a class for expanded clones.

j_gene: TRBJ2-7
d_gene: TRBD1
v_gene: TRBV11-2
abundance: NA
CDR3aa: CASSSVTGNQQYF
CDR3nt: TGTGCCAGCAGCTCAGTGACAGGGAACCAGCAGTACTTC

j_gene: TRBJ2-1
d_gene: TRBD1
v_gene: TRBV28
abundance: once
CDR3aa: CATRDRGQGKQFF
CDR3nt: TGTGCCACCCGGGACAGGGGGCAAGGAAAGCAGTTCTTC

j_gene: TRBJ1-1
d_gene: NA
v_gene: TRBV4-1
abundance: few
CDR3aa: CASSQVALNTEAFF
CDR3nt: TGCGCCAGCAGCCAAGTGGCACTGAACACTGAAGCTTTCTTT

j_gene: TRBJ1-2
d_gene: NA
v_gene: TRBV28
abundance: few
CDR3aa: CASSLYAGDYTF
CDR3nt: TGTGCCAGCAGTTTATATGCAGGGGACTACACCTTC

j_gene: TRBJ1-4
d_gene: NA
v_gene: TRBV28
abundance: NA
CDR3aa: CASTNTVGPSGEKLFF
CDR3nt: TGTGCCAGCACCAACACCGTTGGCCCCTCGGGGGAAAAACTGTTTTTT

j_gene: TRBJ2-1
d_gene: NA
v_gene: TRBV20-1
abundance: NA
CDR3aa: CSASVSGEFFYNEQFF
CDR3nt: TGCAGTGCTAGTGTCAGCGGCGAGTTTTTCTACAATGAGCAGTTCTTC

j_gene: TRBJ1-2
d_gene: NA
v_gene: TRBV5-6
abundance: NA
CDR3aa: CASSLTANYGYTF
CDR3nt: TGTGCCAGCAGCCTGACAGCTAACTATGGCTACACCTTC

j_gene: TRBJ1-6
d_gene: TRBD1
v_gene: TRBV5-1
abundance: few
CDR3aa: CASSLWDRASGTLHF
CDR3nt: TGCGCCAGCAGCTTGTGGGACAGGGCCTCAGGGACCCTCCACTTT

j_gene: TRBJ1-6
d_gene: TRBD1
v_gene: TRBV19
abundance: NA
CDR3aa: CASGTASSYNSPLHF
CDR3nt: TGTGCCAGTGGGACAGCGAGCTCCTATAATTCACCCCTCCACTTT

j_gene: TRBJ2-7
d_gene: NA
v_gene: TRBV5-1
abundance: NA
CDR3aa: CASSLGQPVTTYEQYF
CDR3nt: TGCGCCAGCAGCTTGGGACAGCCAGTTACCACCTACGAGCAGTACTTC

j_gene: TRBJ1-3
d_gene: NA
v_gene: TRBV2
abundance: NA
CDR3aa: CASSGLQHFGGNTIYF
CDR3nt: TGTGCCAGCAGCGGATTACAGCATTTCGGTGGAAACACCATATATTTT

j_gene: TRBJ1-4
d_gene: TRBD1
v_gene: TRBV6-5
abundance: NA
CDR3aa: CATRTGAGEKLFF
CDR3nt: TGTGCCACCAGGACAGGGGCAGGGGAAAAACTGTTTTTT

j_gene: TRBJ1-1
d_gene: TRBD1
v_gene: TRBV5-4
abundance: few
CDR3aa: CASSFPGQGTEAFF
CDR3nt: TGTGCCAGCAGCTTCCCCGGACAGGGCACTGAAGCTTTCTTT

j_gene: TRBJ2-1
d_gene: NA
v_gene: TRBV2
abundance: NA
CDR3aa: CASSEGLVIYEQFF
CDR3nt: TGTGCCAGCAGTGAAGGGCTAGTTATTTATGAGCAGTTCTTC

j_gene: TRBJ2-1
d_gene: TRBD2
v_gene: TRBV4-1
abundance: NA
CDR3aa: CASSQEGGLAGGHYNEQFF
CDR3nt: TGCGCCAGCAGCCAAGAGGGAGGACTAGCGGGGGGGCACTACAATGAGCAGTTCTTC

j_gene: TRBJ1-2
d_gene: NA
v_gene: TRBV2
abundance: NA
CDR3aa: CASRDMTYGYTF
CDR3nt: TGTGCCAGCCGGGACATGACCTATGGCTACACCTTC

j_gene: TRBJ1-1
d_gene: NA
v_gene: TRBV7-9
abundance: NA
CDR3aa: CASSPSWGDTEAFF
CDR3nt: TGTGCCAGCAGCCCGTCCTGGGGAGACACTGAAGCTTTCTTT

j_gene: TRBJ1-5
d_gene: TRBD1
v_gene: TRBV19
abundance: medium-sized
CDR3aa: CASSTTLFDRVGQPQHF
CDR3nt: TGTGCCAGTAGTACTACTCTATTCGACAGGGTGGGCCAGCCCCAGCATTTT

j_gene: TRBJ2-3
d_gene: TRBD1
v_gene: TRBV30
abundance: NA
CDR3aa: CAWSVQGASTQYF
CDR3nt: TGTGCCTGGAGTGTACAGGGGGCCAGTACGCAGTATTTT

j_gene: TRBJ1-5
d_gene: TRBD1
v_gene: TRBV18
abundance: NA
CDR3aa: CASSPRIGTGYQPQHF
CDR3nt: TGTGCCAGCTCACCACGAATCGGGACAGGGTATCAGCCCCAGCATTTT

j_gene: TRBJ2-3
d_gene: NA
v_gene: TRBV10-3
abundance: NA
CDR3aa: CAINLGATDTQYF
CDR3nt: TGTGCCATCAACCTGGGGGCCACAGATACGCAGTATTTT

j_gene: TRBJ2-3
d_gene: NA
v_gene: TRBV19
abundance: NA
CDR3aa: CASSKDPYTDTQYF
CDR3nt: TGTGCCAGTAGTAAAGACCCCTACACAGATACGCAGTATTTT

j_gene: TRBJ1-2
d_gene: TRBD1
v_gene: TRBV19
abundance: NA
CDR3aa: CASRPSGGGLNGYTF
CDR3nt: TGTGCCAGCCGACCCTCAGGGGGCGGTTTGAATGGCTACACCTTC

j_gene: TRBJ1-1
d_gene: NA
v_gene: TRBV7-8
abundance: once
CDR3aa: CASSPLGFRAFF
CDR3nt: TGTGCCAGCAGCCCCCTTGGTTTTCGGGCTTTCTTT

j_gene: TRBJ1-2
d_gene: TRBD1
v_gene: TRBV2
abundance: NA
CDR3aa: CASRGDRGGGYTF
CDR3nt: TGTGCCAGCAGGGGGGACAGGGGAGGTGGCTACACCTTC

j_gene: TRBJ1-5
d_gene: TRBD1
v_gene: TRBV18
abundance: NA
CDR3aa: CASSPGTGLFSQPQHF
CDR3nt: TGTGCCAGCTCACCAGGGACAGGGTTGTTTTCTCAGCCCCAGCATTTT

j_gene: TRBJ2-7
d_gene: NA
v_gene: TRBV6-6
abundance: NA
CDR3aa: CASSSMAATSYEQYF
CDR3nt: TGTGCCAGCAGTTCGATGGCAGCGACTTCCTACGAGCAGTACTTC

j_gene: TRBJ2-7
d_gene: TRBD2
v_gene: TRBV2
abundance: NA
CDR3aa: CASSPGRGFPYEQYF
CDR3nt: TGTGCCAGCAGCCCCGGGAGGGGCTTCCCCTACGAGCAGTACTTC

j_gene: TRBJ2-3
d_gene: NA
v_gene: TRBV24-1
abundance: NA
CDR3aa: CATSDLPGVDTDTQYF
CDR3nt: TGTGCCACCAGTGATTTGCCAGGGGTGGACACAGATACGCAGTATTTT

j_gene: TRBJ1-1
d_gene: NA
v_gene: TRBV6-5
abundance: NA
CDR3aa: CASSYLSGIRGTEAFF
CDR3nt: TGTGCCAGCAGTTACTTATCAGGGATCCGGGGGACTGAAGCTTTCTTT

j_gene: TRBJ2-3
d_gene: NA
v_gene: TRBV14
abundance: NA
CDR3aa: CASSLRGSDTQYF
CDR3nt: TGTGCCAGCAGCCTACGCGGTTCCGATACGCAGTATTTT

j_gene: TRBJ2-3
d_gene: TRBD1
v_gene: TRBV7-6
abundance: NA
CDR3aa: CASSSGQGTDTQYF
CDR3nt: TGTGCCAGCAGCTCTGGACAGGGCACAGATACGCAGTATTTT

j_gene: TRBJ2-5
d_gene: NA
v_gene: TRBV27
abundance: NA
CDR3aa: CASSLYRDTPVETQYF
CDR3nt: TGTGCCAGCAGTTTGTACCGGGACACACCCGTAGAGACCCAGTACTTC